This T cell receptor beta chain was obtained from a study of regulatory T cells in long-lasting Graves disease. Study-level information: Graves' patients who were just diagnosed had used antithyroid drugs for under 3 months.

The study's findings and limits: Public clonotype sharing was higher in persistent than newly diagnosed patients.

Germline V gives CDR1 MNHEY, CDR2 SMNVEV (reference sequence). The CDR3 consists of 15 residues. V was clipped by 5 bases and J by 8 bases, with 18 bases between them. HTBI primers from iRepertoire and Arm-PCR of CDR3 regions yielded the TCR beta libraries. Each CDR3 protein is one row after TCRdb ran MiXCR on the multiplex PCR reads. The sample has 400,000 to 500,000 distinct CDR3 sequences, around 14% seen once; the top ten hold around 15%. Details on this clonotype: What it binds is unknown.

Documented time point: newly diagnosed GD, antithyroid drugs for less than 3 months. The authors made the TCR library using RNA they extracted from PBMCs. American Thyroid Association guidelines were used to diagnose Graves' disease. These data were also reused for a study on T cells in Graves' hyperthyroidism and ophthalmopathy.

The TCR sequence derives from a woman aged 25 to 39 with Graves disease. This chain links TRBV27 with TRBJ1-4; D uncertain. Sequencing used peripheral blood mononuclear cells (PBMCs), obtained at new diagnosis, from a patient treated with antithyroid drugs. The CDR3 DNA follows: TGTGCCAGCAGTCCGCGTCAGGAGACGGCCGAAAAACTGTTTTTT. Protein product: CASSPRQETAEKLFF.